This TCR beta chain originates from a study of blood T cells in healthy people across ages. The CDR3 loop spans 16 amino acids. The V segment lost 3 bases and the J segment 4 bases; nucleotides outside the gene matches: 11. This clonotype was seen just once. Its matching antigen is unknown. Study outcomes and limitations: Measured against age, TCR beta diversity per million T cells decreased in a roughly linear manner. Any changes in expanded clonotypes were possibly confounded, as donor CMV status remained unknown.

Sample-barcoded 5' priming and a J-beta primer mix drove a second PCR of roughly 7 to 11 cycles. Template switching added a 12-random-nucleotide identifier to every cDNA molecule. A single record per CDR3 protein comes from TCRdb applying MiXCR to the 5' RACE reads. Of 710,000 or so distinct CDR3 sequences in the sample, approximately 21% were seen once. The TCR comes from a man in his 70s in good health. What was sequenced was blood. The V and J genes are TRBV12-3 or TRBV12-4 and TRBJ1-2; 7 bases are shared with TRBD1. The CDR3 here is CASSFRQGTLIYGYTF. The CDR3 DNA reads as TGTGCCAGCAGTTTTAGACAGGGAACCCTTATCTATGGCTACACCTTC.